This T cell receptor beta chain derives from a study of blood T cells in healthy people across ages. For the study at large: Per two T cells, about one barcoded beta molecule was captured through template switching. Study outcomes and limitations: Estimated diversity across one million T cells was deemed an underestimate. Both naive CD4+ cell counts and diversity were greater in long-lived donors than in aged donors.

V was clipped by 6 bases and J by 3 bases, with 12 bases between them. The CDR3 totals 13 residues. CDR1 and CDR2 from the germline V gene are SNHLY and FYNNEI. Primers used in a second PCR of about 7 to 12 cycles were a sample-barcoded 5' primer and a J-beta primer mix. TCRdb processed the 5' RACE reads anew with MiXCR; each CDR3 protein has one entry. The sample holds roughly 1,800,000 distinct CDR3 sequences, just under 50% seen once. Comments on this clonotype: Its antigen is unknown.

This chain joins TRBV2 and TRBJ2-7, with a possible D match to TRBD1 (5 bases). Input material: blood. This receptor was obtained from a woman between 35 and 50 years old in good health. Here the CDR3 DNA reads TGTGCCAGCAGCCGACAGAGGAACTACGAGCAGTACTTC. Protein sequence: CASSRQRNYEQYF.